The 22 T cell receptor delta chains in this list originate from one sample, sequenced in a study of gamma-delta T cells after stem cell transplantation (dated by TCRdb to 2015 to 2016). Library creation used RT-PCR. This sample was sequenced with an Illumina MiSeq. TCRdb called clones from the public reads with CATT, and repeated DNA sequences were later combined into one row. Present in this sample are about 15,000 delta-chain clones, 9% to 9.5% of which were seen just once. The top ten constitute around 64% of the sample. The material sequenced was gamma-delta T cells. The source is a human donor. It is not recorded whose cells these are; they may come from a transplant donor.

Comments on this clone: One end of the junction fails to match germline, which may point to a read error. The chain has TRDV2 and TRDJ1; 9 bases align to TRDD2. Germline V gene data show CDR1 as GEAIGNYY and CDR2 as EKD. This CDR3 comprises 21 residues. The CDR3 here is CACDTLRFSLPTGLYTVKLIF. The CDR3 DNA follows: TGTGCCTGTGACACTCTCCGCTTTTCCCTTCCTACTGGTCTCTACACCGTTAAACTCATCTTT.

In its sample, this clone was seen a few times. The amino acid sequence in TCRdb belongs to a much larger clone and departs from this DNA's translation at residue 14, likely a sequencing read error; the sequence shown is translated from the DNA. This chain connects TRDV2 to TRDJ1; 13 nucleotides line up with TRDD3. The V gene's germline CDR1 is GEAIGNYY and CDR2 EKD. This CDR3 comprises 17 residues. The CDR3 here is CACDTLLGDTQTDELIF. As DNA, the CDR3 is TGTGCCTGTGACACCTTACTGGGGGATACGCAAACCGATGAACTCATCTTT.

As concerns this clone: The protein held in TCRdb is that of a much larger clone and does not match this DNA's translation at residue 13, likely because of a read error; the protein shown is translated from the DNA. The V and J genes are TRDV2 and TRDJ1; no clear D. The CDR3 extends over 16 amino acids. The V gene's germline CDR1 is GEAIGNYY and CDR2 EKD. The CDR3 DNA sequence: TGTGCCTGTGACACGATTGGGTCCCGACCGGTCGATGAACTCATCTTT. It specifies CACDTIGSRPVDELIF.

Notes on this clone: The protein recorded in TCRdb matches a much larger clone and deviates from this DNA's translation at residue 6, suggesting a read error; the protein here is obtained by translating the DNA. V is TRDV2 and J is TRDJ1, with 8 bases that match TRDD3. The J segment lost 6 bases and the V segment lost 0 bases, leaving 26 bases of the junction unmatched. The CDR3 covers 21 residues. In germline, CDR1 is GEAIGNYY, CDR2 EKD. Written as DNA, the CDR3 is TGTGCCTGTGACACCGCGCCTACGGGGAAAGTACTGGGGGTCCGGACCTATAAACTCATCTTT. It codes for CACDTAPTGKVLGVRTYKLIF.

This clone has only a few counts. This DNA's translation differs at residue 4 from TCRdb's protein, which comes from a much larger clone; a read error is likely, and the protein shown is translated from the DNA. CDR3 loop: CACGDVMMGDKSSPDKLIF. For the CDR3, the DNA is TGTGCCTGTGGCGACGTGATGATGGGGGATAAGTCAAGTCCCGATAAACTCATCTTT. The V and J genes are TRDV2 and TRDJ1; 9 nucleotides line up with TRDD3. V lost 5 bases and J lost 3; bases outside the gene matches: 21. The CDR3 is made up of 19 amino acids. Germline loops: CDR1 GEAIGNYY, CDR2 EKD.

This clone occurred a few times. The protein recorded in TCRdb matches a much larger clone and deviates from this DNA's translation at residue 8, suggesting a read error; the protein here is obtained by translating the DNA. The V call is TRDV2, the J call TRDJ1; TRDD3 aligns across 8 bases. This CDR3 region has 18 residues. Germline lookup yields CDR1 GEAIGNYY and CDR2 EKD. V was pared by 1 base and J by 0 bases, with 12 bases of the junction left unmatched. The DNA for the CDR3 is TGTGCCTGTGACACTGTGCGAGTGGGGGATGAGTACACCGATAAACTCATCTTT. Translated: CACDTVRVGDEYTDKLIF.

Note on this clone: Translating this DNA gives a protein that differs at residue 11 from the TCRdb one, which belongs to a much larger clone; a read error is likely, and the protein shown is this translation. V is TRDV2 and J is TRDJ1; 10 nucleotides align to TRDD3. V shed 0 bases and J 0 bases; nucleotides not matched to a gene: 15. This CDR3 comprises 20 residues. Germline assignment: CDR1 GEAIGNYY and CDR2 EKD. The CDR3: CACDTVYGGYSGEYTDKLIF. The CDR3 coding sequence is TGTGCCTGTGACACCGTATATGGGGGATACAGTGGGGAGTACACCGATAAACTCATCTTT.

This clone has just a few counts. The TCRdb protein comes from a much larger clone and disagrees with this DNA's translation at residue 9, likely due to a read error; the protein given here is derived from the DNA. This chain uses TRDV2 with TRDJ1; D is uncertain. Trimming shortened V by 0 bases and J by 1 base, and 23 bases separated the two germline ends. The CDR3 is made up of 19 amino acids. Germline CDR1 GEAIGNYY, CDR2 EKD. For the CDR3, the DNA is TGTGCCTGTGACACCCTACGAGGGGCTGGTTCCCTTTCCACCGATAAACTCATCTTT. Its protein product is CACDTLRGAGSLSTDKLIF.

This clone was counted many times. This chain joins TRDV2 and TRDJ1; 7 positions match TRDD3. From germline, CDR1 is GEAIGNYY and CDR2 EKD. This CDR3 has 18 amino acids. V shed 2 bases and J 0 bases; nucleotides not matched to a gene: 14. The CDR3 reads CACDIISTGVRNTDKLIF. Here the CDR3 DNA reads TGTGCCTGTGACATTATCTCTACTGGGGTACGAAACACCGATAAACTCATCTTT.

Turning to this clone: The junction shows a germline mismatch at one end, possibly a read error. V is TRDV2 and J is TRDJ1, with 7 bases aligning to TRDD3. The CDR3 sequence is 21 residues long. Germline V gives CDR1 GEAIGNYY, CDR2 EKD. The CDR3 DNA reads TGTGCCTGTGACACCCTCAATCTCGAACTGGGGACTAGATCTTACACCGCTAAACTCATCTTT. Protein: CACDTLNLELGTRSYTAKLIF.

V usage is TRDV2 and J usage is TRDJ3; 9 nucleotides agree with TRDD3. CDR1 is GEAIGNYY, CDR2 EKD, per germline. This CDR3 has 20 amino acids. The V and J ends lost 0 bases and 18 bases, in that order; junction bases with no gene match: 26. The chain's CDR3 is CACDTGTGGVNSCDNRPMFF. The CDR3 coding sequence is TGTGCCTGTGACACCGGCACTGGGGGAGTCAACTCCTGTGACAACCGCCCGATGTTTTTC.

This clone is classed as large (0.1 to 1%). Other DNA sequences in the sample encode the same CDR3. The V gene is TRDV2, the J gene TRDJ1, with 10 bases identical to TRDD3. The length of the CDR3 is 19 residues. The germline gives CDR1 GEAIGNYY, CDR2 EKD. V shed 0 bases, J shed 7 bases, and the junction held 19 bases outside the gene matches. The CDR3, as DNA: TGTGCCTGTGACACCGTTATGGCTCAGCTGGGGGATAGAATCGGTAAACTCATCTTT. Protein product: CACDTVMAQLGDRIGKLIF.

This clone was seen a handful of times. TCRdb pairs this DNA with a much larger clone's protein that differs at residue 15, likely a read error; the protein shown was translated from the DNA. The rearrangement links TRDV2 to TRDJ1; 12 nucleotides align to TRDD3. Germline V CDR1 and CDR2: GEAIGNYY, EKD. This CDR3 is 19 amino acids long. The CDR3 DNA reads TGTGCCTGTGACCCCACGTCGGCCCTGGGGGATACGTTCACCTATAAACTCATCTTT. Protein product: CACDPTSALGDTFTYKLIF.

This clone was seen ten or more times. The V call is TRDV2, the J call TRDJ1; no definite D call. Per germline, CDR1 GEAIGNYY and CDR2 EKD. Trimming took off 0 bases at V and 5 bases at J, with 9 bases between the two ends. The CDR3 is 13 residues long. The CDR3 sequence: CACDTVSGDKLIF. The DNA of the CDR3 is TGTGCCTGTGACACCGTGTCGGGGGATAAACTCATCTTT.

To note about this clone: The TCRdb protein, from a much larger clone, departs from this DNA's translation at residue 3, likely by read error; the protein shown derives from the DNA. The chain has TRDV2 and TRDJ1; TRDD3 matches 10 bases. CDR1 and CDR2 from the germline V gene are GEAIGNYY and EKD. This CDR3 has 17 amino acids. The CDR3 DNA follows: TGTGCCTATGACCGACTGGGGGATGCGCTGTACACCGATAAACTCATCTTT. This sequence encodes CAYDRLGDALYTDKLIF.

About this clone itself: This likely reflects a read error, since a far larger clone is one base away. The sample has other DNA sequences that encode this CDR3 too. The chain combines TRDV1 with TRDJ1; D not resolved. The CDR3 sequence is 13 residues long. The germline V gene encodes CDR1 TSWWSYY and CDR2 QGS. V lost 3 bases, J lost 4 bases, and 9 bases lay in between. CDR3: CALGDLDHDKLIF. For the CDR3, the DNA is TGTGCTCTTGGGGACCTGGATCACGATAAACTCATCTTT.

Notes on this clone: This likely reflects a read error, since a far larger clone is one base away. Different DNA sequences within this sample yield the same CDR3. The chain uses TRDV1 and TRDJ1; possible D gene TRDD2, 5 bases. This CDR3 comprises 18 residues. In germline, CDR1 is TSWWSYY, CDR2 QGS. Trimming stripped 2 bases from V and 3 bases from J, with 22 bases between. The CDR3 DNA reads TGTGCTCTTGGGGAAGGTGGATGGGAGCCCTTCGCGTCCGATAAACTCATCTTT. It yields the protein CALGEGGWEPFASDKLIF.

There are a few counts of this clone. The protein TCRdb lists belongs to a much larger clone and differs from this DNA's translation at residue 3, which points to a read error; the protein shown is made from the DNA. The chain joins TRDV2 to TRDJ1, with 7 bases lining up with TRDD3. The CDR3 is made up of 18 amino acids. Germline V lookup: CDR1 GEAIGNYY, CDR2 EKD. CDR3 bases: TGTGCCCGTGACACCATTACTGGGGATCCAGGTGACACCGATAAACTCATCTTT. Translated, it gives CARDTITGDPGDTDKLIF.

This clone was found once. One end of the junction varies from germline; a read error may be responsible. CDR3: CAIGEGVTIIGRREKNTDKLIF. The CDR3 nucleotides are TGTGCTATTGGGGAGGGGGTTACTATTATAGGGAGACGCGAGAAAAACACCGATAAACTCATCTTT. The chain is built from TRDV1 and TRDJ1; D is perhaps TRDD3 (5 bases). This CDR3 contains 22 residues. Germline assignment: CDR1 TSWWSYY and CDR2 QGS.

Worth noting for this clone: A far larger clone is only one base removed, so a read error is likely. Other DNA sequences of this sample code for an identical CDR3. This chain connects TRDV2 to TRDJ1; 8 bases line up with TRDD3. Germline V gene lookup returns CDR1 GEAIGNYY and CDR2 EKD. The CDR3 consists of 17 residues. CDR3 coding DNA: TGTGCCTGTGACACCTTGATGGGGGATTCGTACACTGATAAACTCATCTTT. The encoded protein is CACDTLMGDSYTDKLIF.

This clone turned up a few times. The TCRdb record carries a much larger clone's protein, which differs from this DNA's translation at residue 16; a read error is the likely cause, and the protein listed here is the DNA translation. The rearrangement joins TRDV2 to TRDJ1; 7 bases are a match to TRDD3. The CDR3 loop spans 21 amino acids. Germline CDR1 GEAIGNYY, CDR2 EKD. With 0 bases clipped from V and 4 bases from J, the junction kept 25 bases outside the gene matches. CDR3 loop: CACDTLNLVLGTRSYIDKLIF. The CDR3 region has the DNA TGTGCCTGTGACACCCTCAATCTCGTACTGGGGACTAGATCGTACATCGATAAACTCATCTTT.

As to this clone: For this DNA, TCRdb reports the protein of a much larger clone, which diverges at residue 6, most likely from a read error; the protein presented here is translated directly from the DNA. Other DNA sequences in this sample translate to the same CDR3. The V gene is TRDV2, the J gene TRDJ1; 12 nucleotides align to TRDD3. Germline loops: CDR1 GEAIGNYY, CDR2 EKD. This CDR3 comprises 17 residues. Germline trimming cut 0 bases from V and 5 bases from J; bases unmatched to any gene: 9. The CDR3 region is CACDTFLGDTQTDKLIF. Here the CDR3 DNA reads TGTGCCTGTGACACCTTCCTGGGGGATACGCAAACAGATAAACTCATCTTT.